These 11 T cell receptor beta chains were sequenced from one sample in a study of tumor-infiltrating lymphocytes in oesophageal squamous cell carcinoma. TCRdb re-called the PCR reads with MiXCR, one entry per CDR3 protein. The sample yields 20,000 to 25,000 distinct CDR3 sequences, about 35% seen once. Sequencing was done on a sample of esophageal tumor tissue. These receptors all come from a male donor with esophageal squamous cell carcinoma.

This clonotype has more than one count but fewer than ten. This sequence may be a read error, since a much larger clone differs from it by one base. The rearrangement links TRBV7-6 to TRBJ2-5; TRBD1 aligns across 10 bases. Germline V gives CDR1 SGHVS, CDR2 FNYEAQ. The length of the CDR3 is 15 residues. The V segment lost 4 bases and the J segment 11 bases; nucleotides outside the gene matches: 13. CDR3: CASSSGTGVQNEQYF. As DNA, the CDR3 is TGTGCCAGCAGCTCCGGGACAGGGGTCCAGAATGAGCAGTACTTC.

The chain employs TRBV27 and TRBJ1-1, with 9 bases that match TRBD1. Germline loops: CDR1 MNHEY, CDR2 SMNVEV (reference sequence). Germline trimming cut 7 bases from V and 4 bases from J; bases unmatched to any gene: 7. This CDR3 is 14 amino acids long. CDR3 sequence reads: CASKMGQGGTEAFF. DNA for the CDR3: TGTGCCAGCAAAATGGGACAGGGAGGCACTGAAGCTTTCTTT.

Worth noting for this clonotype: Here the CDR3 omits its conserved ending phenylalanine or tryptophan, so a read error is the likely source. Because the CDR3's place on the DNA is in doubt, the DNA is left out and the CDR3 is given as listed by TCRdb. The V call is TRBV7-8, the J call TRBJ2-4. Per the germline V gene, CDR1 is SGHVS and CDR2 is FQNEAQ. The CDR3 numbers 8 amino acids, ends counted. This CDR3 is CASSLALG.

This clonotype is labeled medium-sized. This sequence joins TRBV7-2 and TRBJ2-7; TRBD2 matches at 7 bases. This CDR3 contains 15 residues. CDR1 is SGHTA, CDR2 FQGNSA, per germline. V shed 3 bases, J shed 3 bases, and the junction held 8 bases outside the gene matches. CDR3 protein: CASSFFERGNYEQYF. CDR3 DNA: TGTGCCAGCAGCTTTTTTGAGCGGGGCAACTACGAGCAGTACTTC.

In this sample, this clonotype is medium-sized (0.01 to 0.1%). V and J are TRBV25-1 and TRBJ2-6; D remains unclear. Looked up from germline, CDR1 is MGHDK and CDR2 is SYGVNS. V shed 4 bases and J shed 0 bases, with 10 bases lying between them. This CDR3 is built from 16 residues. The CDR3 here is CASSGKACSGANVLTF. The CDR3 DNA sequence: TGTGCCAGCAGTGGAAAGGCATGCTCTGGGGCCAACGTCCTGACTTTC.

With regard to this clonotype: The CDR3 carries no conserved terminal phenylalanine or tryptophan, so it likely arises from a read error. The DNA is left out, because the CDR3 cannot be placed on it with certainty; the CDR3 is given as TCRdb lists it. The chain couples TRBV7-4 to TRBJ2-7; the table calls TRBD2, which could not be checked here. The CDR3 is 16 amino acids long, termini counted. Germline V gene sequence: CDR1 SGHVT, CDR2 SQSDAQ. The CDR3: CASSLSPANYGYTFGS.

Note on this clonotype: This is likely a read error, given that the CDR3 carries no conserved phenylalanine or tryptophan at its end. The DNA is omitted, as the CDR3 cannot be located on it reliably, and the CDR3 follows TCRdb's listing. V usage is TRBV7-2 and J usage is TRBJ2-1; no DNA check was done on the table's D call, TRBD2. The length of the CDR3 is 15 amino acids, counting both ends. Germline loops: CDR1 SGHTA, CDR2 FQGNSA. CDR3 in amino acids: CASSSGSGNEQYFGS.

This clonotype was seen repeatedly, ten times or more. The chain joins TRBV28 to TRBJ1-1, with a weak D call TRBD1 (5 bases). The germline V gene encodes CDR1 MDHEN and CDR2 SYDVKM. The CDR3 is 15 amino acids. Deletions cut 2 bases from V and 0 bases from J, with 10 bases between. The CDR3: CASSLPTGMNTEAFF. The CDR3 DNA reads as TGTGCCAGCAGTTTACCCACAGGCATGAACACTGAAGCTTTCTTT.

This clonotype was seen repeatedly, ten times or more. The rearrangement links TRBV24-1 to TRBJ2-6, with TRBD2 as a possible D gene (6 bases). Trimming removed 12 bases from V and 4 bases from J, with 27 bases in between. Per germline, CDR1 KGHDR and CDR2 SFDVKD. The CDR3 extends over 18 amino acids. CDR3 sequence (DNA): TGTGCCGGCCGAAACCGCGGGACCCGATTCGGAGGGGCCAACGTCCTGACTTTC. This codes for CAGRNRGTRFGGANVLTF.

The rearrangement links TRBV7-6 to TRBJ2-5; a possible D gene is TRBD2 (6 bases). The tail of the sequence fits TRBJ2-7 better, so the J call may be wrong. The CDR3 length is 13 residues. Germline V gives CDR1 SGHVS, CDR2 FNYEAQ. CDR3 sequence (DNA): TGTGCCAGCAGCCGGAGCGGGTCAAACGAGCAGTACTTC. Amino acid sequence: CASSRSGSNEQYF.

This clonotype was seen ten or more times. The V call is TRBV7-6, the J call TRBJ2-2; TRBD2 matches at 7 bases. V lost 0 bases to trimming and J lost 1 base; unmatched junction nucleotides: 2. This CDR3 has 16 residues. Germline V CDR1 and CDR2: SGHVS, FNYEAQ. This CDR3 reads CASSLAASGNTGELFF. CDR3 DNA sequence: TGTGCCAGCAGCTTAGCGGCTAGCGGGAACACCGGGGAGCTGTTTTTT.